This entry concerns a single T cell receptor (beta chain). Its antigen is currently unknown. This specimen belongs to a study of shared clonotypes between healthy human individuals. Study summary: With ages of 18 to 49, the donors were a couple of women and three men. Regarding the study as a whole: Sharing of clonotypes among donors was expected to vary with sequencing depth. Naive subsets usually exceeded memory subsets in estimated richness.

Under the authors' procedure: Junction-only immunoSEQ data arrived without quality scores, meaning filtering differed. Repertoires were generated with immunoSEQ multiplex PCR, while TCRdb's copy carries only in-frame clones and drops some. The V and J calls and the clone size are those of that table, but D and trimming were determined from the DNA. The table records under 750,000 clones, just under 75% of them present only once. V dropped 1 base and J dropped 5; count of bases not matched to a gene: 7. Germline V gene data show CDR1 as KGHSH and CDR2 as LQKENI. The CDR3 length is 15 residues. This TCR derives from a woman under 40 in good health. V is TRBV18 and J is TRBJ2-7; 8 bases are a match to TRBD1. The sequenced material came from memory CD4+ T cells sorted from blood. Stated subset: CD45RA-negative fraction. The CDR3 sequence is CASSPRQGRFHEQYF. CDR3 in DNA: TGTGCCAGCTCACCACGACAGGGGCGCTTCCACGAGCAGTACTTC.